Listed below are T cell receptor beta chains from one sample, sequenced in a study of cytomegalovirus exposure and HLA in healthy donors. Using immunoSEQ multiplex PCR, the repertoire was profiled, and TCRdb retains in-frame clones only, with some absent. The data contain 200,000 or so clones, around four fifths of them singletons. Sample: PBMCs. The origin of the receptors is a middle-aged woman in good health and CMV-seronegative. Each CDR3 is given with its conserved first and last residue. The D gene is left open where the match is weak. Some rows have no size entry. The others give once, few or many, or a class for an expanded clone.

DNA: TGTGCCAGCAGTAGAGGACAGGCTTTATCGAATCAGCCCCAGCATTTT; CDR3: CASSRGQALSNQPQHF; J: TRBJ1-5; size: -; D: TRBD1; V: TRBV7-2
DNA: TGCAGCGTTGAAGCTAGCGGGAGATCGAGACCCTACGAGCAGTACTTC; CDR3: CSVEASGRSRPYEQYF; J: TRBJ2-7; size: -; D: TRBD2; V: TRBV29-1
DNA: TGTGCCAGCAGCGTAGCTTCAGGGGTCAATCAGCCCCAGCATTTT; CDR3: CASSVASGVNQPQHF; J: TRBJ1-5; size: -; D: -; V: TRBV9
DNA: TGTGCCAGCGGACAGGGCCTTTACAATCAGCCCCAGCATTTT; CDR3: CASGQGLYNQPQHF; J: TRBJ1-5; size: -; D: TRBD1; V: TRBV19
DNA: TGTGCCAGCAGTTACCAGGTCGCGGGTGAAAAACTGTTTTTT; CDR3: CASSYQVAGEKLFF; J: TRBJ1-4; size: -; D: -; V: TRBV6-6
DNA: TGTGCCAGCAGCCGTCAACTAGGGAACTACGAGCAGTACTTC; CDR3: CASSRQLGNYEQYF; J: TRBJ2-7; size: few; D: -; V: TRBV7-2
DNA: TGTGCCAGCAGTTTAACGGGACTAAAACAAGCTCAGTACTTC; CDR3: CASSLTGLKQAQYF; J: TRBJ2-7; size: -; D: TRBD2; V: TRBV28
DNA: TGTGCCAGTAGTGGGGGGACAGGGGTTAGTAATGAGCAGTTCTTC; CDR3: CASSGGTGVSNEQFF; J: TRBJ2-1; size: few; D: TRBD1; V: TRBV19
DNA: TGTGCCAGCAGAGCTAGCGGGGTTACCTACGAGCAGTACTTC; CDR3: CASRASGVTYEQYF; J: TRBJ2-7; size: -; D: TRBD2; V: TRBV28
DNA: TGTGCCAGCAGCTTGTTCGCCGGGGATCCCCAAGAGACCCAGTACTTC; CDR3: CASSLFAGDPQETQYF; J: TRBJ2-5; size: -; D: -; V: TRBV5-8
DNA: TGTGCCAGCAGCCAAGTGGGTACGGGAGGGTTCACAGATACGCAGTATTTT; CDR3: CASSQVGTGGFTDTQYF; J: TRBJ2-3; size: -; D: TRBD2; V: TRBV4-2
DNA: TGTGCCAGCAGGGATACAGGGGAGGCCCAGTACTTC; CDR3: CASRDTGEAQYF; J: TRBJ2-5; size: -; D: -; V: TRBV2
DNA: TGTGCCAGCAGTATTACACAAGCGAGAGGCTACACCTTC; CDR3: CASSITQARGYTF; J: TRBJ1-2; size: -; D: -; V: TRBV2
DNA: TGTGCCTGGAATGTACTAGCTCGAGCAGATACGCAGTATTTT; CDR3: CAWNVLARADTQYF; J: TRBJ2-3; size: -; D: -; V: TRBV30
DNA: TGTGCCAGTAGTATCTGGGAGCCTGGGGCCAACGTCCTGACTTTC; CDR3: CASSIWEPGANVLTF; J: TRBJ2-6; size: -; D: -; V: TRBV19
DNA: TGTTCCAGCAGCCTCGGAGAGGCCCGAGGGTACTTC; CDR3: CSSSLGEARGYF; J: TRBJ2-5; size: -; D: -; V: TRBV7-9
DNA: TGCGCCAGCAGCAGAACGGGGGTCGGCACCGGGGAGCTGTTTTTT; CDR3: CASSRTGVGTGELFF; J: TRBJ2-2; size: -; D: -; V: TRBV5-1
DNA: TGTGCCAGCAGGGGACAGGGGGATGAAAAACTGTTTTTT; CDR3: CASRGQGDEKLFF; J: TRBJ1-4; size: few; D: TRBD1; V: TRBV7-9
DNA: TGTGCCAGCAGTAACCGGGACAGCGCGAACATTCAGTACTTC; CDR3: CASSNRDSANIQYF; J: TRBJ2-4; size: -; D: TRBD1; V: TRBV5-6
DNA: TGCAGCGTGGCCACCTACGAGCAGTACTTC; CDR3: CSVATYEQYF; J: TRBJ2-7; size: -; D: -; V: TRBV29-1
DNA: TGTGCCAGCAGCGCGGGACAGGGGGACTACCTGAACACTGAAGCTTTCTTT; CDR3: CASSAGQGDYLNTEAFF; J: TRBJ1-1; size: -; D: TRBD1; V: TRBV7-9
DNA: TGTGCCAGCAGCGTAGGGTCTAGCGGAGGCACAGATACGCAGTATTTT; CDR3: CASSVGSSGGTDTQYF; J: TRBJ2-3; size: -; D: TRBD2; V: TRBV9
DNA: TGCAGCGTTGAGGACTCAGATACGCAGTATTTT; CDR3: CSVEDSDTQYF; J: TRBJ2-3; size: -; D: -; V: TRBV29-1
DNA: TGTGCCAGCAGCCCGAGCGGGGCGAACACCGGGGAGCTGTTTTTT; CDR3: CASSPSGANTGELFF; J: TRBJ2-2; size: -; D: TRBD2; V: TRBV7-9